This TCR beta chain originates from a study of control samples from healthy donors and cancer patients. Here immunoSEQ multiplex PCR was the method, and the copy in TCRdb shows in-frame clones only, minus some. Of roughly 130,000 clones in the sample, approximately 90% were seen once. The V gene end was trimmed by 5 bases and the J gene end by 0 bases; junction bases not matched to a gene: 5. Germline CDR1 KGHSH, CDR2 LQKENI. The CDR3 extends over 15 amino acids. The sequence derives from a man between 18 and 29 years old in good health. The chain carries TRBV18 and TRBJ1-1; 8 bases match TRBD1. The source material was blood. This chain's CDR3 is CASSFQGALNTEAFF. In nucleotides, the CDR3 is TGTGCCAGCTCATTCCAGGGGGCATTGAACACTGAAGCTTTCTTT.